This T cell receptor (beta chain) stems from a study of regulatory T cells in long-lasting Graves disease. Stated time point: persistent/refractory GD, antithyroid drugs over 5 years with positive TRAb. Generation of the TCR library employed RNA extracted from PBMCs. In building TCR beta libraries, iRepertoire HTBI primers were used together with Arm-PCR of CDR3 regions. Original analysis: Looking across samples, the authors found some 67 TRBV and fewer than 15 TRBJ segments. TCRdb independently ran MiXCR on the multiplex PCR reads; one entry per CDR3 protein. The V and J calls were not made by the authors but by TCRdb's processing. Here the sample spans 450,000 or so distinct CDR3 sequences, around a fifth being singletons. The CDR3 covers 15 residues. Trimming took off 2 bases at V and 5 bases at J, with 15 bases between the two ends. Germline CDR1 reads MNHEY; CDR2 reads SVGAGI. General study points: New patients shared around 980 public clonotypes, and persistent patients shared more, with over 2,500. Study was limited to peripheral blood, excluding thyroid tissue.

The sample holds many counts of this clonotype. What it binds is not known. The sample here was peripheral blood mononuclear cells (PBMCs), taken when the disease was refractory, from a patient treated with antithyroid drugs. V gene TRBV6-5 combines with J gene TRBJ2-5, with D perhaps being TRBD1 or TRBD2 (6 bases each). This TCR came from a female donor with Graves disease. Here the CDR3 DNA reads TGTGCCAGCAGTTACGGTGGGCAGGGGAGGGAGACCCAGTACTTC. This gives the protein CASSYGGQGRETQYF.